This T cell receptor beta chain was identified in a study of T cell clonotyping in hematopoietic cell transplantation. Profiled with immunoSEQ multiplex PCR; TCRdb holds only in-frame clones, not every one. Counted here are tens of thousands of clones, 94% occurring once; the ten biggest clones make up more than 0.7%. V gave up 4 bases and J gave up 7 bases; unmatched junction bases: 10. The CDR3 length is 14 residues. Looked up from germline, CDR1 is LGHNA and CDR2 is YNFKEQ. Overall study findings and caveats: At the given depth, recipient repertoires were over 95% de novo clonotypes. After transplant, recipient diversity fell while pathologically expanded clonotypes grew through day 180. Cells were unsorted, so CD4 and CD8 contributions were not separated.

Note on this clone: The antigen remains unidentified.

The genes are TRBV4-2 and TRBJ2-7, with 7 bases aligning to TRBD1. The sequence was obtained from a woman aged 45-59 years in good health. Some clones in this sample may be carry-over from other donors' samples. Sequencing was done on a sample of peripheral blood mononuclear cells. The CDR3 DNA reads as TGTGCCAGCAGCCCTCCGGGACAGAATCTTGAGCAGTACTTC. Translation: CASSPPGQNLEQYF.